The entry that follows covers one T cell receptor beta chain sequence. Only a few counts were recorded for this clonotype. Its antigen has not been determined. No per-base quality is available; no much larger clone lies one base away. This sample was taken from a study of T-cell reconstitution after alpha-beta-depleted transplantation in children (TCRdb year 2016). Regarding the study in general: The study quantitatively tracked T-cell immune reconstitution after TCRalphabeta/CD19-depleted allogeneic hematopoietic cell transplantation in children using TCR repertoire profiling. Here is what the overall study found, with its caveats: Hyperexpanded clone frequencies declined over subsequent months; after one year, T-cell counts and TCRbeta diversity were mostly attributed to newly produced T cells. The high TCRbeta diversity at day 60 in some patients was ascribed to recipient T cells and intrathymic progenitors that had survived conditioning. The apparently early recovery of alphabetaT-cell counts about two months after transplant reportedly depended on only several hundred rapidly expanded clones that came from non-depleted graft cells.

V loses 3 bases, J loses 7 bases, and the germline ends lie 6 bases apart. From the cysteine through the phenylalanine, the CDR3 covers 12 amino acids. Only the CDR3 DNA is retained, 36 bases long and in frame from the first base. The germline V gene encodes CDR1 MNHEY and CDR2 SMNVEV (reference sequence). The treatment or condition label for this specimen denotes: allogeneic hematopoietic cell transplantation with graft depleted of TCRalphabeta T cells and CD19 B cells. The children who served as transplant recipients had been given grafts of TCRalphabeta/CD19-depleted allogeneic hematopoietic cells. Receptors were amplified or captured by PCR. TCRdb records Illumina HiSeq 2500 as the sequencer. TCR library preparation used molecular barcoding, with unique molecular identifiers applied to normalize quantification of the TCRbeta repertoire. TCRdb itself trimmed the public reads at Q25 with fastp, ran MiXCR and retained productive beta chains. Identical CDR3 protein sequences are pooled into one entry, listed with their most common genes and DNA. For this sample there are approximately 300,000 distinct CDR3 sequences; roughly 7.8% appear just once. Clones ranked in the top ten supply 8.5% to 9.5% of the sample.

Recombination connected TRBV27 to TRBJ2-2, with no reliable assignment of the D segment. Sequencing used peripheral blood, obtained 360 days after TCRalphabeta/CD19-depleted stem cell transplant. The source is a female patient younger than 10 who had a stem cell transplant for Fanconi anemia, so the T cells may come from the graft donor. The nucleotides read TGTGCCAGCAGTTTGGCTAACGGGGAGCTGTTTTTT. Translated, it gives CASSLANGELFF.